Listed below are T cell receptor beta chains from one sample, sequenced in a study of radiation and T cells in renal cell carcinoma. The method was immunoSEQ multiplex PCR; TCRdb's version includes in-frame clones alone and lacks a portion of them. This sample yields 15,000 to 20,000 clones, of which around 50% are seen a single time; 40% belongs to the top ten. The input for sequencing was tumor tissue, taken from a patient whose treatment included radiotherapy and nephrectomy. These receptors were obtained from a woman aged 60-70 years with renal cell carcinoma. Each CDR3 is given with its conserved first and last residue. D genes are given only for firm matches. Only some rows state a clone size, as once, few, many or a class for expanded clones.

clone size	D gene	V gene	J gene	CDR3 protein	CDR3 DNA
NA	NA	TRBV19	TRBJ1-1	CASSMGNTEAFF	TGTGCCAGTAGTATGGGGAACACTGAAGCTTTCTTT
NA	TRBD2	TRBV19	TRBJ2-1	CASSIRLAGKANEQFF	TGTGCCAGTAGTATTAGACTAGCGGGAAAAGCTAATGAGCAGTTCTTC
many	NA	TRBV6-6	TRBJ1-1	CASSLAPNTEAFF	TGTGCCAGCAGTCTAGCCCCGAACACTGAAGCTTTCTTT
NA	NA	TRBV19	TRBJ1-2	CASSIRGTHGYTF	TGTGCCAGTAGTATTCGGGGGACCCATGGCTACACCTTC
many	TRBD1	TRBV5-1	TRBJ1-2	CASSLEVATGVGGYTF	TGCGCCAGCAGCTTGGAGGTCGCGACAGGGGTTGGTGGCTACACCTTC
NA	NA	TRBV9	TRBJ2-5	CASSVDGGETQYF	TGTGCCAGCAGCGTAGACGGTGGGGAGACCCAGTACTTC
NA	NA	TRBV4-1	TRBJ2-1	CASSQERGPNYNEQFF	TGCGCCAGCAGCCAAGAAAGAGGGCCTAACTACAATGAGCAGTTCTTC
NA	NA	TRBV29-1	TRBJ1-4	CSVEWGSNEKLFF	TGCAGCGTTGAGTGGGGTTCTAATGAAAAACTGTTTTTT
NA	NA	TRBV21-1	TRBJ2-7	CASSPRRERGEQYF	TGTGCCAGCAGCCCTCGTAGAGAAAGGGGCGAGCAGTACTTC
NA	TRBD2	TRBV9	TRBJ2-5	CASSVGAGDEETQYF	TGTGCCAGCAGCGTAGGGGCGGGGGATGAAGAGACCCAGTACTTC
NA	TRBD1	TRBV6-5	TRBJ1-2	CASSYSPTGGYYGYTF	TGTGCCAGCAGTTACTCTCCGACAGGGGGGTACTATGGCTACACCTTC
NA	TRBD1	TRBV25-1	TRBJ1-2	CASSATGAYGYTF	TGTGCCAGCAGTGCTACAGGGGCCTATGGCTACACCTTC
medium-sized	NA	TRBV10-3	TRBJ2-1	CAINARVSSYNEQFF	TGTGCCATCAACGCAAGGGTTTCCTCCTACAATGAGCAGTTCTTC
NA	NA	TRBV1	TRBJ1-5	CTSSQGGHSNQPQHF	TGCACCAGCAGCCAAGGGGGACATAGCAATCAGCCCCAGCATTTT
few	NA	TRBV28	TRBJ1-2	CASSFVSDYGYTF	TGTGCCAGCAGTTTTGTCTCCGACTATGGCTACACCTTC
NA	NA	TRBV11-3	TRBJ1-1	CASSLGGHTEAFF	TGTGCCAGCAGCTTGGGAGGGCACACTGAAGCTTTCTTT
NA	TRBD1	TRBV19	TRBJ2-1	CASSIRTGAVSEQFF	TGTGCCAGTAGTATTAGGACAGGGGCGGTCAGCGAGCAGTTCTTC
NA	NA	TRBV5-6	TRBJ1-2	CASSLGNSLHGYTF	TGTGCCAGCAGCTTGGGTAACTCCCTGCATGGCTACACCTTC
NA	TRBD1	TRBV28	TRBJ1-2	CASSHYPGQGADYGYTF	TGTGCCAGCAGTCACTATCCGGGACAGGGGGCGGACTATGGCTACACCTTC
NA	NA	TRBV28	TRBJ1-2	CATRGVEAFYGYTF	TGTGCCACCCGGGGGGTTGAGGCCTTCTATGGCTACACCTTC
NA	NA	TRBV10-3	TRBJ1-1	CAIRGFNTEAFF	TGTGCCATCCGGGGATTTAACACTGAAGCTTTCTTT
NA	TRBD2	TRBV19	TRBJ2-1	CASRRTQGGVHNEQFF	TGTGCCAGTAGACGAACCCAGGGAGGGGTCCACAATGAGCAGTTCTTC
few	NA	TRBV2	TRBJ1-2	CASSEAHGRTYGYTF	TGTGCCAGCAGTGAAGCGCACGGCAGAACCTATGGCTACACCTTC
NA	NA	TRBV28	TRBJ1-5	CASNPVGSNQPQHF	TGTGCCAGCAATCCGGTAGGCAGCAATCAGCCCCAGCATTTT
NA	TRBD2	TRBV6-5	TRBJ2-5	CASSSDYAGDQTQYF	TGTGCCAGCAGTTCGGATTACGCGGGGGACCAGACCCAGTACTTC
once	NA	TRBV15	TRBJ1-3	CATSRGGRAGNTIYF	TGTGCCACCAGTCGGGGGGGAAGGGCTGGAAACACCATATATTTT
NA	NA	TRBV6-6	TRBJ2-1	CASSYLANEQFF	TGTGCCAGCAGTTACCTAGCGAATGAGCAGTTCTTC
NA	TRBD1	TRBV7-9	TRBJ1-1	CASSMTGGDTEAFF	TGCGCCAGCAGCATGACAGGGGGTGATACTGAAGCTTTCTTT
NA	TRBD2	TRBV5-1	TRBJ2-5	CASSFGTSGPQETQYF	TGCGCCAGCAGCTTCGGGACTAGCGGGCCCCAAGAGACCCAGTACTTC
few	NA	TRBV5-1	TRBJ1-2	CASSLDGGHYGYTF	TGCGCCAGCAGCTTGGATGGCGGACACTATGGCTACACCTTC
NA	NA	TRBV7-6	TRBJ1-1	CASSLAIGPGGHTEAFF	TGTGCCAGCAGCTTAGCAATTGGGCCGGGGGGTCACACTGAAGCTTTCTTT
few	NA	TRBV4-2	TRBJ1-5	CASSQDNRANQPQHF	TGTGCCAGCAGCCAAGATAACAGGGCCAATCAGCCCCAGCATTTT
few	NA	TRBV2	TRBJ2-4	CASSEVSRDIQYF	TGTGCCAGCAGTGAAGTGTCTCGAGACATTCAGTACTTC
NA	TRBD1	TRBV5-1	TRBJ2-7	CASSLGIQGAHEQYF	TGCGCCAGCAGCTTGGGCATACAGGGGGCCCACGAGCAGTACTTC